Following are 30 T cell receptor beta chains from one sample sequenced in a study of blood T cell repertoires in COVID-19. Sequenced by immunoSEQ multiplex PCR; TCRdb stores in-frame clones only, minus some. The data contain 200,000 to 250,000 clones, around 84% of them seen just once; the ten biggest clones take up approximately 4.8%. Sequenced: peripheral blood. These receptors originate from a man between 50 and 59 years old with acute or convalescent COVID-19.

The V and J genes are TRBV11-1 and TRBJ1-6; D is ambiguous. This CDR3 is 14 amino acids long. CDR1 SGHAT and CDR2 FQDESV come from the germline V gene (reference sequence). V lost 5 bases and J lost 1, with 6 bases in between. CDR3 sequence (DNA): TGTGCCAGCAGCGGGGAGTCCTATAATTCACCCCTCCACTTT. Its translation: CASSGESYNSPLHF.

In its sample, this clone was seen once. The chain carries TRBV29-1 and TRBJ2-1; D not certain. The CDR3 has 12 residues. Germline CDR1 reads SQVTM; CDR2 reads ANQGSEA. The V end was cut by 1 base, the J end by 10 bases, with 11 bases between. CDR3: CSVEVASPEQFF. The CDR3 nucleotides read TGCAGCGTTGAAGTTGCTAGTCCCGAGCAGTTCTTC.

V gene TRBV7-6 combines with J gene TRBJ1-1; possible D gene TRBD1, 5 bases. The length of the CDR3 is 11 residues. Germline V lookup: CDR1 SGHVS, CDR2 FNYEAQ. The CDR3: CVTVKNTEAFF. The DNA of the CDR3 is TGTGTGACAGTTAAGAACACTGAAGCTTTCTTT.

The chain links TRBV19 to TRBJ2-3; 7 nucleotides line up with TRBD2. The CDR3 sequence is 14 residues long. Trimming at V came to 5 bases and at J to 2 bases, leaving 4 bases not matched to a gene. Per the germline V gene, CDR1 is LNHDA and CDR2 is SQIVND (reference sequence). The CDR3 DNA is TGTGCCAGTAGTTACGGGGACTACACAGATACGCAGTATTTT. This encodes CASSYGDYTDTQYF.

The rearrangement joins TRBV6-6 to TRBJ1-5, with a tentative D call TRBD1 (5 bases). V was cut by 5 bases and J by 0 bases, with 17 bases left in between. Per germline, CDR1 MNHNY and CDR2 SVGAGI (reference sequence). This CDR3 region has 17 residues. CDR3 in amino acids: CASSLYGGFVSNQPQHF. CDR3 bases: TGTGCCAGCAGTCTCTACGGGGGGTTTGTTAGCAATCAGCCCCAGCATTTT.

V and J are TRBV11-2 and TRBJ1-2; D might be TRBD1 (5 bases). V lost 5 bases and J 7 bases, leaving 11 bases between the germline ends. The CDR3 has 12 amino acids. Germline CDR1 SGHAT, CDR2 FQNNGV. CDR3 protein: CASSQGDFGYTF. CDR3 DNA sequence: TGTGCCAGCAGCCAAGGGGATTTTGGCTACACCTTC.

The chain combines TRBV9 with TRBJ1-4; no definite D call. This CDR3 spans 16 amino acids. Germline V gene sequence: CDR1 SGDLS, CDR2 YYNGEE. Trimming shortened V by 0 bases and J by 7 bases, and 16 bases separated the two germline ends. CDR3 nucleotides: TGTGCCAGCAGCGTAGGCGTGGCAGGAACATCTGAAAAACTGTTTTTT. Translation: CASSVGVAGTSEKLFF. The whole variable domain, remainder taken from reference TRBV9 and TRBJ1-4, is DSGVTQTPKHLITATGQRVTLRCSPRSGDLSVYWYQQSLDQGLQFLIQYYNGEERAKGNILERFSAQQFPDLHSELNLSSLELGDSALYFCASSVGVAGTSEKLFFGSGTQLSVL.

The rearrangement joins TRBV14 to TRBJ2-7; the match to TRBD2 covers 7 bases. Germline V gives CDR1 SGHDN, CDR2 FVKESK. Unmatched junction bases numbered 8, after V lost 4 bases and J lost 2 bases. The CDR3 covers 15 residues. As DNA, the CDR3 is TGTGCCAGCAGCCCTCCCCCGGGACTAACCTACGAGCAGTACTTC. Residues: CASSPPPGLTYEQYF.

This clone was seen just once. The chain joins TRBV9 to TRBJ1-4, with TRBD1 as a possible D gene (6 bases). Germline loops: CDR1 SGDLS, CDR2 YYNGEE. V was cut by 3 bases and J by 7 bases, with 22 bases left in between. The CDR3 contains 17 residues. The CDR3 spells CASSARGAGGAGEKLFF. Written as DNA, the CDR3 is TGTGCCAGCAGCGCCCGGGGGGCGGGGGGCGCGGGTGAAAAACTGTTTTTT.

This rearrangement joins TRBV27 to TRBJ2-1; D is undetermined. The CDR3 is 12 amino acids. Trimming took off 5 bases at V and 8 bases at J, with 10 bases between the two ends. Germline CDR1 MNHEY, CDR2 SMNVEV (reference sequence). CDR3 coding DNA: TGTGCCAGCAGTCTCCCCCCGTATGAGCAGTTCTTC. Translation: CASSLPPYEQFF.

In this sample, this clone turned up once. The chain couples TRBV9 to TRBJ1-4; 7 bases match TRBD1. The CDR3 length is 16 residues. V trimming: 0 bases; J trimming: 1 base; junction bases outside the gene matches: 3. The germline V gene encodes CDR1 SGDLS and CDR2 YYNGEE. The CDR3 DNA reads TGTGCCAGCAGCGTAGGAGGGGGCAAAACTAATGAAAAACTGTTTTTT. It translates to CASSVGGGKTNEKLFF.

This clone showed up just a few times. The chain combines TRBV5-6 with TRBJ1-2; no firm D call. This CDR3 is built from 13 residues. Looked up from germline, CDR1 is SGHDT and CDR2 is YYEEEE. The V and J ends lost 0 bases and 8 bases respectively, with 11 bases between them. The CDR3 DNA follows: TGTGCCAGCAGCTTGGGTGGGCCGTCCGGCTACACCTTC. It encodes CASSLGGPSGYTF.

The gene calls are TRBV14 and TRBJ1-1, with TRBD1 matching 8 bases. The CDR3 runs to 14 residues. Germline V gene sequence: CDR1 SGHDN, CDR2 FVKESK. Trimming took 4 bases from V and 4 from J; bases not matched to a gene: 5. CDR3 bases: TGTGCCAGCAGCCGGACAGGGTCGATCACTGAAGCTTTCTTT. This translates into CASSRTGSITEAFF.

J is TRBJ1-3 and V is TRBV19, with 7 nucleotides matching TRBD1. V trimming: 10 bases; J trimming: 1 base; junction bases outside the gene matches: 13. CDR3 length: 16 residues. Germline V CDR1 and CDR2: LNHDA, SQIVND (reference sequence). This CDR3 is CATQIRHRGSGNTIYF. In nucleotides, the CDR3 is TGTGCCACTCAAATTCGGCACAGGGGTTCTGGAAACACCATATATTTT.

The genes are TRBV5-1 and TRBJ2-6; 10 bases are a match to TRBD1. This CDR3 spans 18 amino acids. The ends lost 4 bases at V and 0 bases at J; junction bases unmatched: 7. The germline gives CDR1 SGHRS, CDR2 YFSETQ. CDR3 protein: CASSRRDRGTSGANVLTF. CDR3 coding DNA: TGCGCCAGCAGCCGCCGGGACAGGGGCACCTCTGGGGCCAACGTCCTGACTTTC.

The chain links TRBV7-6 to TRBJ1-1; the match to TRBD1 covers 9 bases. Trimming took 4 bases from V and 10 from J; bases not matched to a gene: 7. The CDR3 has 13 residues. Looked up from germline, CDR1 is SGHVS and CDR2 is FNYEAQ. This CDR3 reads CASSSSTTGGAFF. CDR3 nucleotides: TGTGCCAGCAGCTCCTCTACGACAGGGGGAGCTTTCTTT. Combining the CDR3 with reference TRBV7-6 and TRBJ1-1 gives the whole variable domain GAGVSQSPRYKVTKRGQDVALRCDPISGHVSLYWYRQALGQGPEFLTYFNYEAQQDKSGLPNDRFSAERPEGSISTLTIQRTEQRDSAMYRCASSSSTTGGAFFGQGTRLTVV.

Points on this clone: Germline is not matched at one junction end, which may reflect a read error. The CDR3 nucleotides read TGTGCCAGCAGCTTAGAGGCAGGCGCCCGGTCCTACTTC. Protein sequence: CASSLEAGARSYF. V is TRBV7-8 and J is TRBJ1-2; D not certain. There are 13 residues in the CDR3. Germline lookup yields CDR1 SGHVS and CDR2 FQNEAQ.

The chain couples TRBV10-1 to TRBJ1-4, with a weak D call TRBD1 (6 bases). The CDR3 loop spans 16 amino acids. In germline, CDR1 is WNHNN, CDR2 SYGVQD (reference sequence). The V gene lost 2 bases and the J gene lost 5 bases, with 15 bases spanning the gap. In DNA form, the CDR3 reads TGCGCCAGCAGTGAGAGTCCGGCAGGGGCGAATGAAAAACTGTTTTTT. This sequence encodes CASSESPAGANEKLFF.

This chain joins TRBV3-1 (or the pseudogene TRBV3-2) and TRBJ1-2; weak D call: TRBD1 (5 bases). CDR3 size: 15 residues. Germline CDR1 is LGHDT and CDR2 is YNNKEL (reference sequence). Between the trimmed V and J ends, which lost 4 bases and 4 bases, there was a span of 16 bases. The CDR3 region has the DNA TGTGCCAGCAGCCCCCCAGGACGACAGAGCTATGGCTACACCTTC. Translated, it gives CASSPPGRQSYGYTF.

This clone was seen ten or more times. The rearrangement links TRBV7-6 to TRBJ2-7; D possibly corresponds to TRBD1 (6 bases). The germline gives CDR1 SGHVS, CDR2 FNYEAQ. The CDR3 length is 15 residues. V shed 1 base and J shed 0 bases, with 10 bases lying between them. CDR3 protein: CASSLDRDNSYEQYF. CDR3 DNA sequence: TGTGCCAGCAGCTTAGACAGGGACAACTCCTACGAGCAGTACTTC.

This rearrangement joins TRBV5-5 to TRBJ2-7; TRBD1 might be the D (5 bases). The CDR3 has 13 residues. Germline CDR1 is SGHKS and CDR2 is YYEKEE (reference sequence). The V gene lost 4 bases and the J gene lost 4 bases, with 12 bases spanning the gap. The CDR3 is CASSLGLVYEQYF. In DNA form, the CDR3 reads TGTGCCAGCAGCCTGGGGCTAGTTTACGAGCAGTACTTC.

The J gene is TRBJ1-1, the V gene TRBV6-5; 8 nucleotides match TRBD1. The J segment lost 4 bases and the V segment lost 2 bases, leaving 6 bases of the junction unmatched. Germline CDR1 is MNHEY and CDR2 is SVGAGI. This CDR3 has 15 residues. DNA of the CDR3: TGTGCCAGCAGTTACCAACCCAGGGGGCCCACTGAAGCTTTCTTT. Residues: CASSYQPRGPTEAFF.

The chain is built from TRBV7-9 and TRBJ1-2; no reliable D call. The CDR3 is made up of 14 amino acids. Looked up from germline, CDR1 is SEHNR and CDR2 is FQNEAQ (reference sequence). Trimming pared 2 bases from V and 1 base from J, leaving 8 bases between. For the CDR3, the DNA is TGTGCCAGCAGCTTATGGCCCGTTAACTATGGCTACACCTTC. It is translated as CASSLWPVNYGYTF. Drawing the rest from reference TRBV7-9 and TRBJ1-2, the complete variable domain is DTGVSQNPRHKITKRGQNVTFRCDPISEHNRLYWYRQTLGQGPEFLTYFQNEAQLEKSRLLSDRFSAERPKGSFSTLEIQRTEQGDSAMYLCASSLWPVNYGYTFGSGTRLTVV.

This chain's CDR3 is CASSDGGGAGTQYF. The CDR3 DNA reads TGCGCCAGCAGTGATGGCGGGGGGGCCGGGACCCAGTACTTC. The chain has TRBV10-1 and TRBJ2-5; 9 bases fit TRBD2. The germline V gene encodes CDR1 WNHNN and CDR2 SYGVQD (reference sequence). V was clipped by 3 bases and J by 7 bases; unmatched bases: 6. The CDR3 is 14 amino acids.

The rearrangement joins TRBV6-1 to TRBJ1-5; 7 bases are a match to TRBD1. The CDR3 runs 16 residues. Germline assignment: CDR1 MNHNS and CDR2 SASEGT. The V gene end was trimmed by 2 bases and the J gene end by 4 bases; junction bases not matched to a gene: 8. CDR3: CASSEFTGTANQPQHF. Here the CDR3 DNA reads TGTGCCAGCAGTGAATTTACCGGGACAGCAAATCAGCCCCAGCATTTT.

The chain uses TRBV24-1 and TRBJ1-3, with 8 nucleotides matching TRBD1. J lost 3 bases, V lost 8 bases, and 11 bases had no gene match. This CDR3 has 16 residues. Germline assignment: CDR1 KGHDR and CDR2 SFDVKD. CDR3 in DNA: TGTGCCACCAACCCGGAAGACAGGGGCCTTGGAAACACCATATATTTT. Translating it yields CATNPEDRGLGNTIYF.

This rearrangement joins TRBV12-5 to TRBJ1-3; D perhaps matches TRBD1 (5 bases). Germline V gene data show CDR1 as LGHNT and CDR2 as FRNRAP. V gave up 3 bases and J gave up 0 bases, with 6 bases separating them. This CDR3 has 14 amino acids. Written as DNA, the CDR3 is TGTGCTAGTGGTTTAAGGGGCTCTGGAAACACCATATATTTT. Translated: CASGLRGSGNTIYF.

The V and J genes are TRBV2 and TRBJ1-2, with 12 nucleotides matching TRBD1. Trimming at V came to 6 bases and at J to 4 bases, leaving 6 bases not matched to a gene. The germline V gene encodes CDR1 SNHLY and CDR2 FYNNEI. This CDR3 spans 15 amino acids. CDR3 amino acids: CASSDGTGGGYGYTF. CDR3 in DNA: TGTGCCAGCAGCGATGGGACAGGGGGCGGCTATGGCTACACCTTC. Full variable domain (missing parts from reference TRBV2 and TRBJ1-2): EPEVTQTPSHQVTQMGQEVILRCVPISNHLYFYWYRQILGQKVEFLVSFYNNEISEKSEIFDDQFSVERPDGSNFTLKIRSTKLEDSAMYFCASSDGTGGGYGYTFGSGTRLTVV.

CDR3 DNA sequence: TGTGCCAGTTCCCGGACGGAGGCTGCCACCATATATTTT. Its protein is CASSRTEAATIYF. The V and J genes are TRBV19 and TRBJ1-3, with unresolved D. Trimming took 8 bases from V and 9 from J, leaving 17 bases between them. The germline V gene has CDR1 LNHDA and CDR2 SQIVND (reference sequence). The CDR3 loop spans 13 amino acids.

This chain joins TRBV6-5 and TRBJ1-2; D unclear. Germline V gene data show CDR1 as MNHEY and CDR2 as SVGAGI. V lost 0 bases to trimming and J lost 1 base, with 9 bases between them. The CDR3 is 15 amino acids. CDR3 sequence (DNA): TGTGCCAGCAGTTACTCCTACGAGGGTAACTATGGCTACACCTTC. It yields the protein CASSYSYEGNYGYTF.